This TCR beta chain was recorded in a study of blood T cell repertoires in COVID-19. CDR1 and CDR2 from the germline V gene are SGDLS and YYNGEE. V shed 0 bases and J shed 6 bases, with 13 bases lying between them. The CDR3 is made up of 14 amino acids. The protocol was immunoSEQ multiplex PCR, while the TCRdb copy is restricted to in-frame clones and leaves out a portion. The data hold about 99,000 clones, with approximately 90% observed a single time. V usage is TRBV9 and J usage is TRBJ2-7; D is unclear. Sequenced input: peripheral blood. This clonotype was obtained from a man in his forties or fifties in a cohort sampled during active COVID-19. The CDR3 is CASSVDLVKSEQYF. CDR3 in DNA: TGTGCCAGCAGCGTAGATCTAGTCAAAAGCGAGCAGTACTTC.